This T cell receptor (beta chain) was captured by sequencing in a study of blood T cells in healthy people across ages. Study in general: Template switching recovered approximately one barcoded beta molecule for every two T cells.

A second roughly 7 to 11 cycle PCR used barcoded and J-beta primers. TCRdb passed the 5' RACE reads through MiXCR, listing each CDR3 protein once. The profile covers 1.8 million or so distinct CDR3 sequences, with approximately 39% appearing a single time and 20% to 25% taken by the ten largest. Notes on this clonotype: Being one base from a much bigger clone, this may be a read error.

The V and J ends lost 7 bases and 3 bases respectively, with 13 bases between them. The CDR3 has 13 amino acids. Germline CDR1 is SQVTM and CDR2 is ANQGSEA. This TCR was recovered from a human donor in good health. The chain couples TRBV29-1 to TRBJ2-1; D gene uncertain. The specimen sequenced was blood. The CDR3 here is CSALAPGYNEQFF. In DNA form, the CDR3 reads TGCAGCGCTTTGGCCCCGGGCTACAATGAGCAGTTCTTC.